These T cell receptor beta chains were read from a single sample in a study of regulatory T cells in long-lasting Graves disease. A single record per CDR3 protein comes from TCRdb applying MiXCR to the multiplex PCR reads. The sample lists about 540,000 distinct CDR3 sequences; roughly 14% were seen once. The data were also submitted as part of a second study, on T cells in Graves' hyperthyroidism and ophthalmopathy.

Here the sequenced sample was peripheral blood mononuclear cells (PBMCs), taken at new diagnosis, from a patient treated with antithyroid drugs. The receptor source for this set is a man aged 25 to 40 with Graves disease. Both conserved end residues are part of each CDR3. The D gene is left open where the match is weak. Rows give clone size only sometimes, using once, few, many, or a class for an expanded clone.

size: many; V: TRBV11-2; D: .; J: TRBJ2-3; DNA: TGTGCCAGCAGCTTACCATTGGGAGATACGCAGTATTTT; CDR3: CASSLPLGDTQYF
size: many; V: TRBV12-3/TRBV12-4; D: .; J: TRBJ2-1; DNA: TGTGCCAGCAGTTTCCGGGTAGCGTACAATGAGCAGTTCTTC; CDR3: CASSFRVAYNEQFF
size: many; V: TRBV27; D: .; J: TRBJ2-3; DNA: TGTGCCAGCAGTTTAAGGGGGAGGACAGATACGCAGTATTTT; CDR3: CASSLRGRTDTQYF
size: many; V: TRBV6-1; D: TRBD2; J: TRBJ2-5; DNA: TGTGCCAGCAGTCCCACCAGGACTAGTCAAAAGACCCAGTACTTC; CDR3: CASSPTRTSQKTQYF
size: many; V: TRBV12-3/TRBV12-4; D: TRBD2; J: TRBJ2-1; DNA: TGTGCCAGCAGTTTGGGACTAGCGGGCCCAAATGAGCAGTTCTTC; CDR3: CASSLGLAGPNEQFF
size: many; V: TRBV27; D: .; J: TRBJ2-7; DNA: TGTGCCACCATGGGAGGATACTCCTACGAGCAGTACTTC; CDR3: CATMGGYSYEQYF
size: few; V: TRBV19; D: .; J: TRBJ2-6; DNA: TGTGCCAGTAGTATAGTTCAAGCGGGGGCCAACGTCCTGACTTTC; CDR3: CASSIVQAGANVLTF
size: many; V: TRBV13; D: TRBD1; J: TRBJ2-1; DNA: TGTGCCAGCAGCCCCGGGACAGGGGTGGTGGGCAATGAGCAGTTCTTC; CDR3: CASSPGTGVVGNEQFF
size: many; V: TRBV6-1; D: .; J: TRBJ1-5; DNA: TGTGCCAACACCCCCTCAGGTCCTCAGCCCCAGCATTTT; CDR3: CANTPSGPQPQHF
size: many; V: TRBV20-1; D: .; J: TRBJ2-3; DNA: TGCAGTGCTAGAGTCGTGCAGAACACAGATACGCAGTATTTT; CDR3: CSARVVQNTDTQYF
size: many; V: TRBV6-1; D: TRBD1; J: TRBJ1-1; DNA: TGTGCCAGCAGTGAGCCGGACAGGGGGATGACTGAAGCTTTCTTT; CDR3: CASSEPDRGMTEAFF
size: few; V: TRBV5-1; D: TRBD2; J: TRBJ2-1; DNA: TGCGCCAGCAGCTTATCCCGGGGGGATTACAATGAGCAGTTCTTC; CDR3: CASSLSRGDYNEQFF
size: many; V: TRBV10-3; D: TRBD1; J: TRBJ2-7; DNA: TGTGCCATCACACCGGGACAGGGGCTTGACGAGCAGTACTTC; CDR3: CAITPGQGLDEQYF
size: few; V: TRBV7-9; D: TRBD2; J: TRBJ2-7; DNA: TGTGCCAGCAGCTTAGGGTCGTCGGGGGGCTACGAGCAGTACTTC; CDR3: CASSLGSSGGYEQYF
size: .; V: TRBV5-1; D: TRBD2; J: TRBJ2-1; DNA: TGCGCCAGCAGCTTGGAGGTAGCGGGAGTTGGTGAGCAGTTCTTC; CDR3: CASSLEVAGVGEQFF
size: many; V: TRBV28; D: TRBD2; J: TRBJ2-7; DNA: TGTGCCAGCAGTCCAAACAAGCGGGGAGAAAGGGACGAGCAGTACTTC; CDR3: CASSPNKRGERDEQYF
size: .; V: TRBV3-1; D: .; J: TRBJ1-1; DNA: TGTGCCAGCAGCCAATCGGGGGAAGCTTTCTTT; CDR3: CASSQSGEAFF
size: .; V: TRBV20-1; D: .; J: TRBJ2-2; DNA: TGCAGTGCTCGAAGAGTGCTAGCGAAGAACACCGGGGAGCTGTTTTTT; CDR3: CSARRVLAKNTGELFF
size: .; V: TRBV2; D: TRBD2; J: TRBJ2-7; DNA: TGTGCCAGCAGTGAGTCTCTAGCGGGAGTCTACGAGCAGTACTTC; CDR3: CASSESLAGVYEQYF
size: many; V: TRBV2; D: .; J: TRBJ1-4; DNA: TGTGCCAGCAGTTACCTGGACCTAGGGGCCGAAAAACTGTTTTTT; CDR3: CASSYLDLGAEKLFF
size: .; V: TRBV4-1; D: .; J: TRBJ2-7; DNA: TGCGCCAGCAGCCAAGCCCCCGGGTCCTACGAGCAGTACTTC; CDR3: CASSQAPGSYEQYF
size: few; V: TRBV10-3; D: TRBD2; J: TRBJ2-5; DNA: TGTGCCACTAAGCGGGAGGGCGTCTACCAAGAGACCCAGTACTTC; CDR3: CATKREGVYQETQYF
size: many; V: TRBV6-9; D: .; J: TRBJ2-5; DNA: TGTGCCAGCAGTTATGGGGGATACCAAGAGACCCAGTACTTC; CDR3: CASSYGGYQETQYF
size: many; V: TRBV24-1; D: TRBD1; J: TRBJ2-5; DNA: TGTGCCACCAGTGAGGACAGGGGGGGGCCGGGAGCGGAGACCCAGTACTTC; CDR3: CATSEDRGGPGAETQYF
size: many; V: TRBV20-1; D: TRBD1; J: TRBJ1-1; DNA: TGCAGTGCTATAAGACAGGGGGCAGAGACTGAAGCTTTCTTT; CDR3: CSAIRQGAETEAFF